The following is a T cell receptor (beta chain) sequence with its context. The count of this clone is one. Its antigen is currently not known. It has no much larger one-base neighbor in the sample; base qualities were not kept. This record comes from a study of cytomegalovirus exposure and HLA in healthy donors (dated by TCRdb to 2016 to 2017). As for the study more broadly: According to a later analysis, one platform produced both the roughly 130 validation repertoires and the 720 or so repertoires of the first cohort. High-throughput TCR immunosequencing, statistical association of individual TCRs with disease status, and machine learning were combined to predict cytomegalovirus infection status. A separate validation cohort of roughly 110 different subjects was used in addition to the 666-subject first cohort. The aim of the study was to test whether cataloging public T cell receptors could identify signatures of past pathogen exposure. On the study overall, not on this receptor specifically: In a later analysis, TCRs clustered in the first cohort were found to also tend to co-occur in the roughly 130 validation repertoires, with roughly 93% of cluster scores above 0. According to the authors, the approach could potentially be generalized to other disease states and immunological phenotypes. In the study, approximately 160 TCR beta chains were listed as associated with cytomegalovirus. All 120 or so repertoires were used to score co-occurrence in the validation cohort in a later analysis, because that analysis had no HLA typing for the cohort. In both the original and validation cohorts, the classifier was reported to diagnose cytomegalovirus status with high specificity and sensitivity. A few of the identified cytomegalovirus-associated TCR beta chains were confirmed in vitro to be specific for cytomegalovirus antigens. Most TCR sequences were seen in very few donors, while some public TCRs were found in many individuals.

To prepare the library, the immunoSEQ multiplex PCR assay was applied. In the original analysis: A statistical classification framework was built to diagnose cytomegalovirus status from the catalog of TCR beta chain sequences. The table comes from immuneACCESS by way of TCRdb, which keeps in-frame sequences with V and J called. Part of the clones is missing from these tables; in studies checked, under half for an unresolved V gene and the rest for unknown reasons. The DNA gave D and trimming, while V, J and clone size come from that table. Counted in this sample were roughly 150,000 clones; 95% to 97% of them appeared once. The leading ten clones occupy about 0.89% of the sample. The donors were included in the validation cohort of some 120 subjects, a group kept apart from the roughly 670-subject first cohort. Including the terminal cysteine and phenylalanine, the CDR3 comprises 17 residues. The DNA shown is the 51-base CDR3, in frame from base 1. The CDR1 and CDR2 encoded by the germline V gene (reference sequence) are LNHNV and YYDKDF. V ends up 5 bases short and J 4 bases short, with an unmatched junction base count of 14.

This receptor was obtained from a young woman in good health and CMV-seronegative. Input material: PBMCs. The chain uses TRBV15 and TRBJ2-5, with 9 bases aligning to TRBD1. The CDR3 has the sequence CATSGVWTGAGTETQYF. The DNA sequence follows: TGTGCCACCAGCGGGGTTTGGACAGGGGCGGGCACAGAGACCCAGTACTTC.